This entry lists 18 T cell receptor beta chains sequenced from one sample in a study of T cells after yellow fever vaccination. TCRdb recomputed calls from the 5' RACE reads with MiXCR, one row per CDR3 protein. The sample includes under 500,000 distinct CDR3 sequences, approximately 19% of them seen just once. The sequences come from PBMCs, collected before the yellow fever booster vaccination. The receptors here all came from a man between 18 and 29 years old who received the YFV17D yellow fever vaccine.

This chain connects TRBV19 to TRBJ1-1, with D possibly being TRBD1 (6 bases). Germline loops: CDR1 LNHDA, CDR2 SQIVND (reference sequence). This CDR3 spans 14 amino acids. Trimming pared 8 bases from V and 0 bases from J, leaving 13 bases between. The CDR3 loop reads CASATGYLNTEAFF. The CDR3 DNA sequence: TGTGCCAGTGCAACAGGGTACCTGAACACTGAAGCTTTCTTT.

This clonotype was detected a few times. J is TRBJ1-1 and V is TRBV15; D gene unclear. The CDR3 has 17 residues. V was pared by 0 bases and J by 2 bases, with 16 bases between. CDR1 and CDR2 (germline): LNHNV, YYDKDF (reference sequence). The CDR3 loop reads CATSRDPLRRTNTEAFF. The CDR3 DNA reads TGTGCCACCAGCAGAGATCCCCTTCGACGGACCAACACTGAAGCTTTCTTT.

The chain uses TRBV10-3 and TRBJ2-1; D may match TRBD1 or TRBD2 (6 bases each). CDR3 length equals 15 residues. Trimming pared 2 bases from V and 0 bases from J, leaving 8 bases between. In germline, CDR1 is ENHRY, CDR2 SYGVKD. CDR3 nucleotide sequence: TGTGCCATCAGTGAGCGGGGGCCCTCCTACAATGAGCAGTTCTTC. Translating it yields CAISERGPSYNEQFF.

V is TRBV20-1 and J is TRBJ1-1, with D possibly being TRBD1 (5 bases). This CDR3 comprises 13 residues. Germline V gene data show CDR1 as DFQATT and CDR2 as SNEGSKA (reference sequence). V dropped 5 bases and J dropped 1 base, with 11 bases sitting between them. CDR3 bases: TGCAGTGCTCCAGGACAAACGAACACTGAAGCTTTCTTT. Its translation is CSAPGQTNTEAFF.

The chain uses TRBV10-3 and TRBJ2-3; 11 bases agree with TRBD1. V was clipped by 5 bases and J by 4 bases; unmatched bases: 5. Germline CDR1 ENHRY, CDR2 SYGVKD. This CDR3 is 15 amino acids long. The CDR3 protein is CAISISGQGADTQYF. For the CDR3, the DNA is TGTGCCATCAGTATTTCGGGACAGGGGGCAGATACGCAGTATTTT.

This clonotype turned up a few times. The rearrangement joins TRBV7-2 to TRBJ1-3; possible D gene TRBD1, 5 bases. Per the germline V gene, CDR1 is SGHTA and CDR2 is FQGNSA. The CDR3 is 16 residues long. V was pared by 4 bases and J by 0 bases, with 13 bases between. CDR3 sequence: CASSSWLGGSGNTIYF. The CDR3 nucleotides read TGTGCCAGCAGCTCATGGCTCGGGGGCTCTGGAAACACCATATATTTT.

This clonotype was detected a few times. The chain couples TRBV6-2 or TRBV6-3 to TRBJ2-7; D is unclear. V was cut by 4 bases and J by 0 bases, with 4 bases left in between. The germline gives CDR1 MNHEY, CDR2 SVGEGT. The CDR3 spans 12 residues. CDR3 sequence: CASSSPSYEQYV. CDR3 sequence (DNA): TGTGCCAGCAGTTCTCCCTCCTACGAGCAGTACGTC.

The CDR3 DNA sequence: TGTGCCAGCACTTCACCCGGGGGGGGGTTCGGCACTGAAGCTTTCTTT. Translating it yields CASTSPGGGFGTEAFF. The chain combines TRBV28 with TRBJ1-1; TRBD1 is a possible D gene (5 bases). V was clipped by 7 bases and J by 4 bases, with 22 bases between them. The CDR3 contains 16 residues. Germline loops: CDR1 MDHEN, CDR2 SYDVKM.

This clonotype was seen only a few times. This chain's CDR3 is CASSNAHRGEATQYF. The DNA for the CDR3 is TGTGCCAGCAGCAACGCTCACAGGGGAGAGGCGACCCAGTACTTC. The V and J genes are TRBV7-9 and TRBJ2-5; the match to TRBD1 covers 7 bases. Losses at the gene ends were 5 bases for V and 7 bases for J; bases not matched to a gene: 13. Germline CDR1 reads SEHNR; CDR2 reads FQNEAQ (reference sequence). CDR3 size: 15 residues.

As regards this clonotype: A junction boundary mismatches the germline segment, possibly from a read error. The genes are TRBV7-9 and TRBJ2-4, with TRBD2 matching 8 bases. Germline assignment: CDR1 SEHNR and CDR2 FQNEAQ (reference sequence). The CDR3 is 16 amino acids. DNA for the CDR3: TGTGACAGCAGCTTACGCCGCGGGGGGTTCAAAAACATTCAGTACTTC. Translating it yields CDSSLRRGGFKNIQYF. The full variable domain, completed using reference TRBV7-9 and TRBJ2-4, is DTGVSQNPRHKITKRGQNVTFRCDPISEHNRLYWYRQTLGQGPEFLTYFQNEAQLEKSRLLSDRFSAERPKGSFSTLEIQRTEQGDSAMYLCDSSLRRGGFKNIQYFGAGTRLSVL.

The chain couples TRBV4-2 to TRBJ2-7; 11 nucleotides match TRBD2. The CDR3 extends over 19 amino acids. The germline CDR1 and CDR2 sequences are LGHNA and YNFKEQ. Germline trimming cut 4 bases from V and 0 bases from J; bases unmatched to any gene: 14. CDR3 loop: CASSPVAGGPSSSSYEQYF. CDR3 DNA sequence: TGTGCCAGCAGCCCTGTAGCGGGGGGGCCGTCATCAAGCTCCTACGAGCAGTACTTC.

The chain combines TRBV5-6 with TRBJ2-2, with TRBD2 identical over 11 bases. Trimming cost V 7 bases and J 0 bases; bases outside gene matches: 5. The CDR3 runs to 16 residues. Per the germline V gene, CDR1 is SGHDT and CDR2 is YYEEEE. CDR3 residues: CASRVTSGTNTGELFF. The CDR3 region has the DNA TGTGCCAGCCGGGTGACTAGCGGGACGAACACCGGGGAGCTGTTTTTT.

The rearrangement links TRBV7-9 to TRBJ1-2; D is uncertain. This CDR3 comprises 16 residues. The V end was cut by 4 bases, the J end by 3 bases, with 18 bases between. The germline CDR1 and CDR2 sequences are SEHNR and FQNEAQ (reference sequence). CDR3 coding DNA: TGTGCCAGCAGCTCCCGGTGGGGTAGCGGGGACTATGGCTACACCTTC. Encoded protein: CASSSRWGSGDYGYTF.

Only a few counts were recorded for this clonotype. The CDR3 spells CASSEALAGGRETQYF. CDR3 DNA sequence: TGTGCCAGCAGTGAAGCGCTCGCGGGGGGTCGCGAGACCCAGTACTTC. The chain recombines TRBV6-1 with TRBJ2-5; 8 bases align to TRBD2. Trimming took 0 bases from V and 5 from J; bases not matched to a gene: 8. The CDR3 has 16 amino acids. CDR1 and CDR2 from the germline V gene are MNHNS and SASEGT.

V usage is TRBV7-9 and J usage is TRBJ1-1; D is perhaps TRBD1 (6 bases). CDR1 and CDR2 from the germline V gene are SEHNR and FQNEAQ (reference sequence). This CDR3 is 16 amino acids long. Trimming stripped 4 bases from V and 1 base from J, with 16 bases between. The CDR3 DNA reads TGTGCCAGCAGCTACCACAGGGTCGAGGGGAACACTGAAGCTTTCTTT. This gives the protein CASSYHRVEGNTEAFF.

The CDR3 DNA reads as TGTGCCAGTCGCCAGGGGGTTGCCCGGGAGCAGTACTTC. This encodes CASRQGVAREQYF. The V call is TRBV6-6, the J call TRBJ2-7, with 7 bases identical to TRBD1. Germline-derived CDR1 and CDR2 are MNHNY and SVGAGI (reference sequence). The length of the CDR3 is 13 residues. V shed 9 bases, J shed 7 bases, and the junction held 12 bases outside the gene matches.

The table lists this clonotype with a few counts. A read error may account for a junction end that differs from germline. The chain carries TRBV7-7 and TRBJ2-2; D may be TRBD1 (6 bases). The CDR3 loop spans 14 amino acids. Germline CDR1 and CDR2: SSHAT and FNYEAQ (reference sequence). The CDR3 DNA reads TGTGCTAGCAGCCCAGGACAGCGAACCGGGGAGCTGTTTTTT. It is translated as CASSPGQRTGELFF.

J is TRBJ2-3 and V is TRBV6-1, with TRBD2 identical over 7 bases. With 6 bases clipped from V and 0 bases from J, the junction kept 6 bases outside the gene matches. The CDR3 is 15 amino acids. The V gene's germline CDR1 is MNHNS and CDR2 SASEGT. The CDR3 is CASSDLAASTDTQYF. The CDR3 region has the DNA TGTGCCAGCAGCGACCTAGCGGCTAGCACAGATACGCAGTATTTT.